The rows below give T cell receptor beta chains drawn from one sample of a study of long-term antiretroviral therapy in people with HIV. Some clones are missing from TCRdb's copy, which holds only in-frame ones; the method was immunoSEQ multiplex PCR. The sample lists about 18,000 clones, over 65% occurring once. Here the sequenced sample was unsorted PBMCs, taken 0.5 years before starting antiretroviral therapy. The receptors stem from a woman between 45 and 60 years old with HIV. CDR3s include the opening cysteine and the closing phenylalanine or tryptophan. The order of the fields is CDR3 protein, CDR3 DNA, J gene, D gene, V gene, clone size. A D gene is named only where the DNA matches it firmly. Clone size is not always given. Where it is, it says once, few, many or a class for expanded clones.

CDR3aa: CASSPPSQGQETQYF
CDR3nt: TGTGCCAGCTCACCACCGTCGCAGGGCCAAGAGACCCAGTACTTC
j_gene: TRBJ2-5
d_gene: NA
v_gene: TRBV18
abundance: NA

CDR3aa: CASSYSGGSIEQYF
CDR3nt: TGTGCCAGCAGTTACTCGGGTGGTAGTATCGAGCAGTACTTC
j_gene: TRBJ2-7
d_gene: NA
v_gene: TRBV6-5
abundance: NA

CDR3aa: CASRPGGGGYEQYF
CDR3nt: TGTGCCAGCAGACCCGGGGGGGGAGGCTACGAGCAGTACTTC
j_gene: TRBJ2-7
d_gene: TRBD2
v_gene: TRBV7-2
abundance: NA

CDR3aa: CASRASGPLWEQYF
CDR3nt: TGTGCCAGCAGGGCTAGCGGGCCCCTCTGGGAGCAGTACTTC
j_gene: TRBJ2-7
d_gene: TRBD2
v_gene: TRBV2
abundance: once

CDR3aa: CSAMTGADYGYTF
CDR3nt: TGCAGCGCCATGACAGGGGCGGACTATGGCTACACCTTC
j_gene: TRBJ1-2
d_gene: TRBD1
v_gene: TRBV29-1
abundance: once

CDR3aa: CASSLDFGRLDYGYTF
CDR3nt: TGTGCCAGCAGCTTGGACTTCGGCAGGCTCGACTATGGCTACACCTTC
j_gene: TRBJ1-2
d_gene: NA
v_gene: TRBV5-5
abundance: NA

CDR3aa: CASSQDISGTDTQYF
CDR3nt: TGCGCCAGCAGCCAAGATATTTCGGGCACAGATACGCAGTATTTT
j_gene: TRBJ2-3
d_gene: NA
v_gene: TRBV4-1
abundance: NA

CDR3aa: CASGRTVIYEQYF
CDR3nt: TGTGCCAGCGGTCGGACAGTCATCTACGAGCAGTACTTC
j_gene: TRBJ2-7
d_gene: NA
v_gene: TRBV2
abundance: NA

CDR3aa: CASSLLAGGTDTQYF
CDR3nt: TGTGCCAGCAGTTTACTAGCGGGAGGCACAGATACGCAGTATTTT
j_gene: TRBJ2-3
d_gene: TRBD2
v_gene: TRBV27
abundance: once

CDR3aa: CASSESRYTEAFF
CDR3nt: TGCGCCAGCAGTGAGTCGAGGTACACTGAAGCTTTCTTT
j_gene: TRBJ1-1
d_gene: NA
v_gene: TRBV10-2
abundance: NA

CDR3aa: CASSLDGGAYGYTF
CDR3nt: TGCGCCAGCAGTCTCGATGGGGGTGCCTATGGCTACACCTTC
j_gene: TRBJ1-2
d_gene: NA
v_gene: TRBV5-1
abundance: NA

CDR3aa: CASSLDKGRGQYF
CDR3nt: TGTGCCAGCAGCTTAGATAAGGGGCGCGGGCAGTATTTT
j_gene: TRBJ2-3
d_gene: NA
v_gene: TRBV7-2
abundance: few

CDR3aa: CASSLEGYYNSPLHF
CDR3nt: TGTGCCAGCAGCTTGGAGGGATACTATAATTCACCCCTCCACTTT
j_gene: TRBJ1-6
d_gene: NA
v_gene: TRBV5-6
abundance: NA

CDR3aa: CASSFGGRTMNTGELFF
CDR3nt: TGTGCCAGCAGCTTCGGGGGGCGGACGATGAACACCGGGGAGCTGTTTTTT
j_gene: TRBJ2-2
d_gene: NA
v_gene: TRBV5-6
abundance: NA

CDR3aa: CASGPWDRSNQETQYF
CDR3nt: TGTGCTAGTGGTCCCTGGGACAGGTCTAACCAAGAGACCCAGTACTTC
j_gene: TRBJ2-5
d_gene: TRBD1
v_gene: TRBV12-5
abundance: NA

CDR3aa: CASSGTNVLQETQYF
CDR3nt: TGCGCCAGCAGTGGGACGAACGTTCTACAAGAGACCCAGTACTTC
j_gene: TRBJ2-5
d_gene: NA
v_gene: TRBV10-1
abundance: NA

CDR3aa: CASRSPGGGLNTGELFF
CDR3nt: TGCGCCAGCAGGTCCCCGGGGGGGGGACTGAACACCGGGGAGCTGTTTTTT
j_gene: TRBJ2-2
d_gene: TRBD2
v_gene: TRBV5-1
abundance: NA

CDR3aa: CASSLISDSNYGYTF
CDR3nt: TGTGCCAGCAGCTTAATCAGTGACTCTAACTATGGCTACACCTTC
j_gene: TRBJ1-2
d_gene: NA
v_gene: TRBV7-2
abundance: NA

CDR3aa: CTSSQDIGTVFYEQYF
CDR3nt: TGCACCAGCAGCCAAGATATCGGGACAGTTTTCTACGAGCAGTACTTC
j_gene: TRBJ2-7
d_gene: NA
v_gene: TRBV1
abundance: few

CDR3aa: CASSLRQGAYGYTF
CDR3nt: TGCGCCAGCAGCTTGCGACAGGGGGCCTATGGCTACACCTTC
j_gene: TRBJ1-2
d_gene: TRBD1
v_gene: TRBV5-1
abundance: NA

CDR3aa: CASSVPTSGGTDTQYF
CDR3nt: TGTGCCAGCAGCGTACCAACTAGCGGGGGCACAGATACGCAGTATTTT
j_gene: TRBJ2-3
d_gene: TRBD2
v_gene: TRBV9
abundance: NA

CDR3aa: CASSHWTGPRRELFF
CDR3nt: TGTGCCAGTAGTCACTGGACCGGTCCCAGGAGGGAGCTGTTTTTT
j_gene: TRBJ2-2
d_gene: NA
v_gene: TRBV19
abundance: NA

CDR3aa: CASSLSGQGAAQPQHF
CDR3nt: TGTGCCAGCAGCTTATCCGGACAGGGGGCGGCTCAGCCCCAGCATTTT
j_gene: TRBJ1-5
d_gene: TRBD1
v_gene: TRBV7-9
abundance: NA

CDR3aa: CASSIMSLTNTEAFF
CDR3nt: TGTGCCAGTAGTATAATGTCCCTTACAAACACTGAAGCTTTCTTT
j_gene: TRBJ1-1
d_gene: NA
v_gene: TRBV19
abundance: NA

CDR3aa: CASSYSGVSGYTF
CDR3nt: TGTGCCAGCAGTTACTCGGGGGTTAGTGGCTACACCTTC
j_gene: TRBJ1-2
d_gene: NA
v_gene: TRBV6-5
abundance: NA

CDR3aa: CAWSRAAPGGYTF
CDR3nt: TGTGCCTGGAGTCGGGCAGCTCCAGGGGGCTACACCTTC
j_gene: TRBJ1-2
d_gene: NA
v_gene: TRBV30
abundance: NA

CDR3aa: CASSLGQGGETQYF
CDR3nt: TGTGCCAGCAGTTTAGGGCAGGGAGGAGAGACCCAGTACTTC
j_gene: TRBJ2-5
d_gene: NA
v_gene: TRBV27
abundance: NA

CDR3aa: CASSLRGLEQFF
CDR3nt: TGTGCCAGCAGCTTACGGGGTTTGGAGCAGTTCTTC
j_gene: TRBJ2-1
d_gene: NA
v_gene: TRBV6-5
abundance: NA

CDR3aa: CASSSLLGDTEAFF
CDR3nt: TGTGCCAGCAGCTCGCTCCTGGGTGACACTGAAGCTTTCTTT
j_gene: TRBJ1-1
d_gene: NA
v_gene: TRBV7-8
abundance: NA

CDR3aa: CASSLAGEAVGYTF
CDR3nt: TGTGCCAGCAGCTTAGCGGGGGAGGCGGTCGGCTACACCTTC
j_gene: TRBJ1-2
d_gene: NA
v_gene: TRBV7-9
abundance: NA

CDR3aa: CASRGRLSGNTIYF
CDR3nt: TGTGCCAGCCGGGGACGGCTCTCTGGAAACACCATATATTTT
j_gene: TRBJ1-3
d_gene: NA
v_gene: TRBV11-2
abundance: NA

CDR3aa: CAGGPRGNTIYF
CDR3nt: TGTGCCGGTGGCCCAAGGGGAAACACCATATATTTT
j_gene: TRBJ1-3
d_gene: NA
v_gene: TRBV2
abundance: once

CDR3aa: CARTGVGYGYTF
CDR3nt: TGTGCCAGGACAGGGGTGGGCTATGGCTACACCTTC
j_gene: TRBJ1-2
d_gene: TRBD1
v_gene: TRBV2
abundance: NA

CDR3aa: CASSQRDSQEIQYF
CDR3nt: TGTGCCAGCAGCCAGAGGGACAGCCAAGAGATCCAGTACTTC
j_gene: TRBJ2-5
d_gene: TRBD1
v_gene: TRBV4-2
abundance: NA

CDR3aa: CASSPDSYSNQPQHF
CDR3nt: TGCGCCAGCAGCCCGGACAGTTATAGCAATCAGCCCCAGCATTTT
j_gene: TRBJ1-5
d_gene: NA
v_gene: TRBV5-1
abundance: NA

CDR3aa: CASSDRDGHEKLFF
CDR3nt: TGTGCCAGCAGCGACCGGGACGGTCATGAAAAACTGTTTTTT
j_gene: TRBJ1-4
d_gene: NA
v_gene: TRBV9
abundance: once

CDR3aa: CASSAAAGGTDTQYF
CDR3nt: TGTGCCAGCAGTGCCGCAGCGGGGGGCACAGATACGCAGTATTTT
j_gene: TRBJ2-3
d_gene: TRBD2
v_gene: TRBV7-3
abundance: large

CDR3aa: CASSDQSGGNTIYF
CDR3nt: TGTGCCAGCAGTGATCAAAGCGGTGGAAACACCATATATTTT
j_gene: TRBJ1-3
d_gene: NA
v_gene: TRBV6-1
abundance: NA

CDR3aa: CASSATVNQPQHF
CDR3nt: TGTGCCAGCAGCGCAACAGTAAATCAGCCCCAGCATTTT
j_gene: TRBJ1-5
d_gene: NA
v_gene: TRBV9
abundance: NA

CDR3aa: CASSDRTQGSGNTIYF
CDR3nt: TGTGCCAGCAGTGACAGAACACAGGGCTCTGGAAACACCATATATTTT
j_gene: TRBJ1-3
d_gene: NA
v_gene: TRBV6-1
abundance: NA

CDR3aa: CATRRMNTEAFF
CDR3nt: TGTGCCACCCGCCGGATGAACACTGAAGCTTTCTTT
j_gene: TRBJ1-1
d_gene: NA
v_gene: TRBV15
abundance: NA

CDR3aa: CASSGPGRSSGNTIYF
CDR3nt: TGTGCCAGCAGCGGACCGGGCAGGAGCTCTGGAAACACCATATATTTT
j_gene: TRBJ1-3
d_gene: NA
v_gene: TRBV28
abundance: NA

CDR3aa: CASSVIAGDTQYF
CDR3nt: TGTGCCAGCAGTGTGATAGCGGGGGATACGCAGTATTTT
j_gene: TRBJ2-3
d_gene: TRBD2
v_gene: TRBV6-4
abundance: few

CDR3aa: CASSPLGNQPQHF
CDR3nt: TGTGCCAGCAGTCCTCTTGGCAATCAGCCCCAGCATTTT
j_gene: TRBJ1-5
d_gene: NA
v_gene: TRBV6-1
abundance: NA

CDR3aa: CASSLATGDYGYTF
CDR3nt: TGCGCCAGCAGCCTGGCGACAGGCGACTATGGCTACACCTTC
j_gene: TRBJ1-2
d_gene: NA
v_gene: TRBV4-1
abundance: few

CDR3aa: CASGRGRPNEKLFF
CDR3nt: TGTGCCAGCGGAAGGGGGCGGCCTAATGAAAAACTGTTTTTT
j_gene: TRBJ1-4
d_gene: TRBD1
v_gene: TRBV11-2
abundance: NA

CDR3aa: CASSLLLTGGNTEAFF
CDR3nt: TGTGCCAGCAGCTTGCTCCTGACAGGGGGGAACACTGAAGCTTTCTTT
j_gene: TRBJ1-1
d_gene: TRBD1
v_gene: TRBV5-6
abundance: NA